A few counts support the clone carrying this T cell receptor beta chain. Its antigen is currently unknown. The data stem from a study of T cells after yellow fever vaccination. The V gene's germline CDR1 is MNHEY and CDR2 SVGAGI. V gave up 0 bases and J gave up 6 bases, with 12 bases separating them. There are 15 residues in the CDR3. Study conclusions and caveats: Reappearance after the booster was seen for most primary-vaccination clones, at 96% CD4 and more than 80% CD8. Abundant bulk-population clonotypes could contaminate the FACS-sorted repertoires. Weaker, the secondary response peaked sooner, at day 5 versus 15.

The study made its TCR cDNA through 5'RACE template switching. That step introduced a universal primer site along with UMIs. TCRdb ran MiXCR on the 5' RACE reads and lists one entry per CDR3 protein. The table records around 340,000 distinct CDR3 sequences, approximately 9% of them present only once. This TCR was recovered from a young man who received the YFV17D yellow fever vaccine. The genes are TRBV6-5 and TRBJ2-1; the D gene is possibly TRBD2 (5 bases). The sample consisted of PBMCs, taken on the day of the first yellow fever vaccination. The CDR3, as DNA: TGTGCCAGCAGTTACTCGGCGGGTCAGAGCAATGAGCAGTTCTTC. Amino acids: CASSYSAGQSNEQFF.